This is a list of T cell receptor beta chains from one sample in a study of cytomegalovirus exposure and HLA in healthy donors. Only in-frame clones appear in the TCRdb table, and some are missing; sequencing was by immunoSEQ multiplex PCR. The data contain 150,000 to 200,000 clones, 86% of them singletons. The material sequenced was PBMCs. The receptors stem from a man aged 18 to 35 in good health and CMV-seropositive. Both conserved end residues are part of each CDR3. The D gene is left open where the match is weak. Only some rows state a clone size, as once, few, many or a class for expanded clones.

d_call j_call v_call clone_size cdr3_aa cdr3_nt
NA TRBJ1-4 TRBV14 NA CASSQDLGTSKHDEKLFF TGTGCCAGCAGCCAAGATCTCGGGACATCCAAGCACGATGAAAAACTGTTTTTT
NA TRBJ2-5 TRBV28 NA CAVSIRGQETQYF TGTGCCGTCTCTATCAGGGGACAAGAGACCCAGTACTTC
NA TRBJ2-1 TRBV13 once CASSSRDYNEQFF TGTGCCAGCAGCTCCCGGGACTACAATGAGCAGTTCTTC
TRBD2 TRBJ2-5 TRBV7-3 NA CASSSGSGVQETQYF TGTGCCAGCAGCTCGGGTAGCGGGGTCCAAGAGACCCAGTACTTC
NA TRBJ1-2 TRBV27 NA CASSIAGEGYGYTF TGTGCCAGCAGCATCGCGGGGGAAGGTTATGGCTACACCTTC
NA TRBJ2-7 TRBV6-6 NA CASSYSGGVNEQYF TGTGCCAGCAGTTACTCGGGGGGAGTCAACGAGCAGTACTTC
TRBD1 TRBJ1-2 TRBV7-3 NA CASSSESSTGEGYTF TGTGCCAGCAGCTCCGAATCCTCGACAGGGGAAGGCTACACCTTC
NA TRBJ1-6 TRBV19 NA CASSIWGDSNSPLHF TGTGCCAGTAGTATATGGGGGGATTCTAATTCACCCCTCCACTTT
NA TRBJ2-7 TRBV29-1 NA CSVVTWPYEQYF TGCAGCGTTGTCACCTGGCCCTACGAGCAGTACTTC
NA TRBJ2-1 TRBV30 NA CAWSRRDEQFF TGTGCCTGGAGCCGGCGGGATGAGCAGTTCTTC
NA TRBJ2-2 TRBV5-1 NA CASSPGAEELFF TGCGCCAGCAGCCCAGGGGCGGAGGAGCTGTTTTTT
TRBD1 TRBJ1-1 TRBV5-1 NA CASSWGTENTEAFF TGCGCCAGCAGCTGGGGGACAGAGAACACTGAAGCTTTCTTT
NA TRBJ2-1 TRBV5-1 NA CASAAYKIRAGQEFF TGCGCCAGCGCCGCGTACAAGATTAGAGCGGGACAGGAGTTCTTC
NA TRBJ2-3 TRBV18 NA CASSPRRSTDTQYF TGTGCCAGCTCACCTCGGAGGAGCACAGATACGCAGTATTTT
NA TRBJ2-1 TRBV4-1 once CASSQGPGNEQFF TGCGCCAGCAGCCAAGGTCCCGGGAATGAGCAGTTCTTC
NA TRBJ1-1 TRBV9 NA CASSAFTGLNTEAFF TGTGCCAGCAGCGCATTCACAGGTTTGAACACTGAAGCTTTCTTT
TRBD1 TRBJ2-3 TRBV27 NA CASSRFTTGGTDTQYF TGTGCCAGCAGCCGATTTACGACAGGGGGAACAGATACGCAGTATTTT
TRBD1 TRBJ1-2 TRBV4-2 few CASSQLRDRRYGYTF TGTGCCAGCAGCCAACTCCGGGACAGACGCTATGGCTACACCTTC
NA TRBJ2-2 TRBV6-1 NA CASGNRANTGELFF TGTGCCAGCGGGAACAGGGCGAACACCGGGGAGCTGTTTTTT
NA TRBJ1-1 TRBV7-8 NA CASGPGAEAFF TGTGCCAGCGGCCCAGGGGCTGAAGCTTTCTTT
NA TRBJ1-1 TRBV6-6 few CASQGDTEAFF TGTGCCAGCCAGGGTGACACTGAAGCTTTCTTT
NA TRBJ1-4 TRBV7-9 once CASSTRTGTQEKLFF TGTGCCAGCAGCACAAGGACGGGAACCCAGGAAAAACTGTTTTTT
NA TRBJ2-3 TRBV25-1 NA CASSDPSVADTQYF TGTGCCAGCAGTGATCCCTCGGTAGCGGATACGCAGTATTTT
TRBD2 TRBJ2-1 TRBV4-2 few CASSLGRAEVDEQFF TGTGCCAGCAGCCTCGGGAGGGCCGAGGTGGATGAGCAGTTCTTC
NA TRBJ2-6 TRBV2 NA CASSREVFSGANVLTF TGTGCCAGCAGCCGAGAGGTTTTCTCTGGGGCCAACGTCCTGACTTTC
NA TRBJ2-7 TRBV28 NA CASTAADREHEQYF TGTGCCAGCACCGCCGCCGACCGGGAACACGAGCAGTACTTC
TRBD2 TRBJ2-1 TRBV4-2 NA CASSQERGAGGYDEQFF TGTGCCAGCAGCCAAGAAAGGGGAGCGGGGGGCTATGATGAGCAGTTCTTC
NA TRBJ1-5 TRBV18 once CASSPTTGFQPQHF TGTGCCAGCTCACCAACGACGGGGTTTCAGCCCCAGCATTTT
NA TRBJ1-5 TRBV18 NA CASSPMTGPNQPQHF TGTGCCAGCTCACCAATGACAGGACCCAATCAGCCCCAGCATTTT
NA TRBJ1-6 TRBV27 once CASSPTVTSPLHF TGTGCCAGCAGTCCTACTGTCACCTCACCCCTCCACTTT
NA TRBJ2-7 TRBV9 once CASSVDPGGRTYEQYF TGTGCCAGCAGCGTAGATCCAGGGGGGAGGACCTACGAGCAGTACTTC
TRBD2 TRBJ2-3 TRBV9 NA CASSLGTGTSGRLADTQYF TGTGCCAGCAGCCTGGGCACCGGGACTAGCGGGAGGTTGGCAGATACGCAGTATTTT
TRBD1 TRBJ1-2 TRBV9 NA CASSVGTGGRTYYGYTF TGTGCCAGCAGCGTGGGGACAGGGGGCAGGACCTACTATGGCTACACCTTC
TRBD1 TRBJ2-3 TRBV7-9 NA CASRPTGNTDTQYF TGTGCCAGCAGACCGACAGGGAACACAGATACGCAGTATTTT
TRBD2 TRBJ2-7 TRBV6-5 NA CASSLTSGSSYEQYF TGTGCCAGCAGTTTGACTAGCGGGAGCTCCTACGAGCAGTACTTC
NA TRBJ2-3 TRBV4-1 NA CASSLRRERTDTQYF TGCGCCAGCAGCCTTCGAAGGGAGCGCACAGATACGCAGTATTTT
TRBD2 TRBJ2-3 TRBV5-8 NA CASSRGFRGDGRITDTQYF TGTGCCAGCAGCCGAGGGTTTAGGGGTGACGGGAGGATCACAGATACGCAGTATTTT
TRBD2 TRBJ2-5 TRBV9 NA CASSEGLAGVIQETQYF TGTGCCAGCAGCGAGGGACTAGCGGGGGTAATACAAGAGACCCAGTACTTC
NA TRBJ2-7 TRBV10-3 once CAISPAADYEQYF TGTGCCATCAGTCCGGCGGCAGACTACGAGCAGTACTTC
NA TRBJ2-1 TRBV7-2 NA CASSLRQNSHNEQFF TGTGCCAGCAGCTTACGACAGAATTCACACAATGAGCAGTTCTTC
TRBD1 TRBJ2-7 TRBV7-2 NA CASSLAFTGDEQYF TGTGCCAGCAGTTTAGCCTTTACAGGGGACGAGCAGTACTTC
NA TRBJ2-2 TRBV5-1 NA CASSSPPGRSNTGELFF TGCGCCAGCAGCTCCCCGCCAGGGCGATCGAACACCGGGGAGCTGTTTTTT
NA TRBJ1-5 TRBV19 NA CASSWTPSNQPQHF TGTGCCAGTAGTTGGACACCTAGCAATCAGCCCCAGCATTTT
NA TRBJ1-1 TRBV4-3 NA CASSQDRNSHTGAFF TGCGCCAGCAGCCAAGATCGAAACAGTCATACAGGGGCTTTCTTT
NA TRBJ1-1 TRBV11-3 once CASSLVRLPVINTEAFF TGTGCCAGCAGCTTAGTACGACTCCCGGTGATAAACACTGAAGCTTTCTTT
TRBD2 TRBJ2-7 TRBV7-2 once CASTHGRLAAYEQYF TGTGCCAGCACCCATGGACGACTAGCAGCCTACGAGCAGTACTTC
TRBD1 TRBJ2-1 TRBV7-3 NA CASSLMGPGQGYNEQFF TGTGCCAGCAGCTTAATGGGGCCGGGACAGGGCTACAATGAGCAGTTCTTC